These 27 T cell receptor beta chains came from one sample sequenced in a study of blood T cell repertoires in COVID-19. Clones were sequenced by immunoSEQ multiplex PCR, and TCRdb holds only the in-frame ones, with some missing. Of some 240,000 clones in the sample, over 80% are singletons; the top ten hold approximately 1.4%. Specimen: peripheral blood. Receptors were obtained from a woman between 40 and 50 years old who had recovered from COVID-19.

This chain uses TRBV6-5 with TRBJ1-2; 8 positions agree with TRBD1. V trimming: 4 bases; J trimming: 4 bases; junction bases outside the gene matches: 8. The V gene's germline CDR1 is MNHEY and CDR2 SVGAGI. The CDR3 consists of 15 residues. This CDR3 reads CASSSGTGVFYGYTF. For the CDR3, the DNA is TGTGCCAGCAGTTCCGGGACAGGAGTTTTCTATGGCTACACCTTC.

The gene calls are TRBV5-6 and TRBJ2-2; 7 bases fit TRBD2. Germline V gives CDR1 SGHDT, CDR2 YYEEEE. CDR3 length: 15 residues. V trimming: 1 base; J trimming: 0 bases; junction bases outside the gene matches: 0. The CDR3 nucleotides are TGTGCCAGCAGCTTGCGGGGGGCGAACACCGGGGAGCTGTTTTTT. Its protein is CASSLRGANTGELFF.

V usage is TRBV7-6 and J usage is TRBJ2-1; 7 bases agree with TRBD1. The CDR3 is 15 residues long. V was pared by 5 bases and J by 3 bases, with 7 bases of the junction left unmatched. Germline loops: CDR1 SGHVS, CDR2 FNYEAQ. The CDR3 region is CASSPRTGNYNEQFF. The CDR3 nucleotides are TGTGCCAGCAGCCCTCGGACAGGTAACTACAATGAGCAGTTCTTC.

The V and J genes are TRBV2 and TRBJ1-5; 8 bases match TRBD1. The CDR3 sequence is 13 residues long. Germline values: CDR1 SNHLY, CDR2 FYNNEI. The V gene end was trimmed by 7 bases and the J gene end by 9 bases; junction bases not matched to a gene: 8. CDR3 DNA sequence: TGTGCCAGCAATCCGGGACAGGAGAGGCCCCAGCATTTT. Its translation: CASNPGQERPQHF.

The chain recombines TRBV7-7 with TRBJ2-2; possibly TRBD2 for D (5 bases). The CDR3 totals 14 residues. V was pared by 4 bases and J by 3 bases, with 9 bases between. CDR1 and CDR2 (germline): SSHAT, FNYEAQ (reference sequence). CDR3: CASSWRVDTGELFF. CDR3 sequence (DNA): TGTGCCAGCAGCTGGCGGGTTGACACCGGGGAGCTGTTTTTT.

The chain combines TRBV3-1 (or the pseudogene TRBV3-2) with TRBJ1-6; TRBD1 might be the D (5 bases). Germline lookup yields CDR1 LGHDT and CDR2 YNNKEL (reference sequence). Trimming shortened V by 2 bases and J by 9 bases, and 14 bases separated the two germline ends. The CDR3 length is 15 residues. The CDR3 protein is CASSQQPGGGSPLHF. As DNA, the CDR3 is TGTGCCAGCAGCCAACAGCCTGGGGGAGGTTCACCCCTCCACTTT.

The genes are TRBV28 and TRBJ2-7; tentative D call: TRBD1 (6 bases). Trimming took 6 bases from V and 1 from J, leaving 13 bases between them. Germline V lookup: CDR1 MDHEN, CDR2 SYDVKM. The CDR3 runs 14 residues. CDR3 sequence reads: CASSLTGLSYEQYF. In DNA form, the CDR3 reads TGTGCCAGCAGCTTGACAGGCCTTTCCTACGAGCAGTACTTC.

The chain combines TRBV7-9 with TRBJ2-1, with 8 bases matching TRBD1. J was trimmed by 5 bases and V by 5 bases; bases with no gene match: 5. The CDR3 is 14 amino acids. The germline gives CDR1 SEHNR, CDR2 FQNEAQ (reference sequence). The CDR3 is CASSRRQGHNEQFF. In nucleotides, the CDR3 is TGTGCCAGCAGCCGACGACAGGGGCACAATGAGCAGTTCTTC. Based on the CDR3 plus reference TRBV7-9 and TRBJ2-1, the full variable domain is DTGVSQNPRHKITKRGQNVTFRCDPISEHNRLYWYRQTLGQGPEFLTYFQNEAQLEKSRLLSDRFSAERPKGSFSTLEIQRTEQGDSAMYLCASSRRQGHNEQFFGPGTRLTVL.

This rearrangement joins TRBV30 to TRBJ2-1; TRBD2 matches at 7 bases. CDR3 length equals 17 residues. CDR1 and CDR2 from the germline V gene are GTSNPN and SVGIG (reference sequence). V was pared by 0 bases and J by 5 bases, with 13 bases of the junction left unmatched. The CDR3 DNA reads TGTGCCTGGAGTGTAGGGTTGACTAGCCGAACAAACAATGAGCAGTTCTTC. It specifies CAWSVGLTSRTNNEQFF. Variable domain in full (rest from reference TRBV30 and TRBJ2-1): SQTIHQWPATLVQPVGSPLSLECTVEGTSNPNLYWYRQAAGRGLQLLFYSVGIGQISSEVPQNLSASRPQDRQFILSSKKLLLSDSGFYLCAWSVGLTSRTNNEQFFGPGTRLTVL.

The chain carries TRBV6-5 and TRBJ1-6; 9 bases fit TRBD1. The J segment lost 10 bases and the V segment lost 4 bases, leaving 8 bases of the junction unmatched. CDR1 is MNHEY, CDR2 SVGAGI, per germline. This CDR3 has 15 amino acids. CDR3 amino acids: CASSSQGTGSSPLHF. CDR3 in DNA: TGTGCCAGCAGTTCCCAAGGGACAGGGTCCTCACCCCTCCACTTT.

The V gene is TRBV2, the J gene TRBJ1-1; D gene unclear. This CDR3 is 11 amino acids long. Germline CDR1 is SNHLY and CDR2 is FYNNEI. The V end was cut by 8 bases, the J end by 4 bases, with 8 bases between. The CDR3 loop is CASSRITEAFF. CDR3 in DNA: TGTGCCAGCTCGAGGATCACTGAAGCTTTCTTT.

This clone was seen only once. The gene calls are TRBV28 and TRBJ1-1; D is perhaps TRBD1 (5 bases). Germline CDR1 reads MDHEN; CDR2 reads SYDVKM. This CDR3 is 16 amino acids long. The germline V and J ends were trimmed by 4 bases and 3 bases, with 18 bases remaining between them. CDR3 DNA sequence: TGTGCCAGCAGTTCGGGTCAGGGCGGCCCAGACACTGAAGCTTTCTTT. It yields the protein CASSSGQGGPDTEAFF.

This rearrangement joins TRBV5-6 to TRBJ2-1, with D possibly matching TRBD2 (7 bases). CDR3 length equals 14 residues. Trimming shortened V by 1 base and J by 9 bases, and 14 bases separated the two germline ends. The germline CDR1 and CDR2 sequences are SGHDT and YYEEEE. The CDR3 nucleotides read TGTGCCAGCAGCTTGTTACAGGGAGGGAGTGAGCAGTTCTTC. This translates into CASSLLQGGSEQFF.

The chain uses TRBV29-1 and TRBJ1-1; D not resolved. V was pared by 0 bases and J by 4 bases, with 24 bases between. The CDR3 extends over 18 amino acids. Per germline, CDR1 SQVTM and CDR2 ANQGSEA. CDR3 coding DNA: TGCAGCGTTGAAGAGGGAGGCCACAGATGGGGTTCTTCCACTGAAGCTTTCTTT. This encodes CSVEEGGHRWGSSTEAFF.

The rearrangement links TRBV7-6 to TRBJ2-3, with TRBD2 as a possible D gene (7 bases). Deletions cut 1 base from V and 5 bases from J, with 10 bases between. Germline CDR1 reads SGHVS; CDR2 reads FNYEAQ. This CDR3 has 14 residues. CDR3 bases: TGTGCCAGCAGCTTAGGGCGGGGGCGAGATACGCAGTATTTT. As protein: CASSLGRGRDTQYF.

The V and J genes are TRBV6-5 and TRBJ2-7, with 7 bases matching TRBD2. The V gene end was trimmed by 2 bases and the J gene end by 5 bases; junction bases not matched to a gene: 6. Germline-derived CDR1 and CDR2 are MNHEY and SVGAGI. This CDR3 contains 14 residues. The CDR3 is CASSYRGVLHEQYF. As DNA, the CDR3 is TGTGCCAGCAGTTACCGGGGGGTGTTACACGAGCAGTACTTC.

The V and J genes are TRBV9 and TRBJ2-3; D is possibly TRBD1 (5 bases). CDR3 length: 15 amino acids. CDR1 SGDLS and CDR2 YYNGEE come from the germline V gene. The ends were cut back, 2 bases at V and 0 bases at J, with 10 bases in the middle. This chain's CDR3 is CASSVSQESTDTQYF. In DNA form, the CDR3 reads TGTGCCAGCAGCGTTTCACAGGAAAGCACAGATACGCAGTATTTT.

The chain carries TRBV5-4 and TRBJ2-7, with 12 bases matching TRBD1. The V and J ends lost 2 bases and 2 bases, in that order; junction bases with no gene match: 2. Germline CDR1 is SGHNT and CDR2 is YYREEE (reference sequence). The CDR3 has 15 residues. The CDR3 DNA is TGTGCCAGCAGCTTTGGGACAGGGGGCCCCTACGAGCAGTACTTC. It encodes CASSFGTGGPYEQYF.

J is TRBJ1-6 and V is TRBV7-9, with a weak D call TRBD1 (6 bases). This CDR3 comprises 14 residues. V dropped 5 bases and J dropped 7 bases, with 12 bases sitting between them. CDR1 is SEHNR, CDR2 FQNEAQ, per germline (reference sequence). CDR3 region: CASSPGVGNSPLHF. The CDR3 bases are TGTGCCAGCAGCCCAGGGGTGGGAAATTCACCCCTCCACTTT. The entire variable domain, with the rest obtained from reference TRBV7-9 and TRBJ1-6, is as follows: DTGVSQNPRHKITKRGQNVTFRCDPISEHNRLYWYRQTLGQGPEFLTYFQNEAQLEKSRLLSDRFSAERPKGSFSTLEIQRTEQGDSAMYLCASSPGVGNSPLHFGNGTRLTVT.

The CDR3 protein is CASSTTDTSYEQYF. CDR3 coding DNA: TGTGCCAGTAGTACTACGGACACGTCCTACGAGCAGTACTTC. The chain couples TRBV19 to TRBJ2-7; tentatively, D is TRBD1 (5 bases). The CDR3 contains 14 residues. The germline gives CDR1 LNHDA, CDR2 SQIVND (reference sequence). V dropped 4 bases and J dropped 1 base, with 11 bases sitting between them.

V is TRBV3-1 (or the pseudogene TRBV3-2) and J is TRBJ2-3, with 7 bases lining up with TRBD1. V shed 3 bases, J shed 6 bases, and the junction held 12 bases outside the gene matches. This CDR3 has 16 residues. Germline V CDR1 and CDR2: LGHDT, YNNKEL (reference sequence). The CDR3 sequence is CASSQRMDRPTDTQYF. DNA for the CDR3: TGTGCCAGCAGCCAGAGGATGGACAGGCCGACCGATACGCAGTATTTT.

CDR3 residues: CASSMGQGTSHF. The DNA of the CDR3 is TGTGCCAGCAGTATGGGACAGGGGACATCGCATTTT. V gene TRBV12-3 or TRBV12-4 combines with J gene TRBJ1-5; 10 positions match TRBD1. Trimming took 5 bases from V and 15 from J; bases not matched to a gene: 7. The CDR3 is 12 residues long.

The chain has TRBV2 and TRBJ1-2; no definite D call. The CDR3 extends over 15 amino acids. The V gene lost 4 bases and the J gene lost 3 bases, with 15 bases spanning the gap. Germline V CDR1 and CDR2: SNHLY, FYNNEI. CDR3 nucleotide sequence: TGTGCCAGCAGTGGTTCGAGGGTCAATCACTATGGCTACACCTTC. Protein sequence: CASSGSRVNHYGYTF.

The chain has TRBV6-1 and TRBJ2-5; D is ambiguous. V shed 1 base and J shed 2 bases, with 8 bases lying between them. This CDR3 contains 14 residues. The germline CDR1 and CDR2 sequences are MNHNS and SASEGT. CDR3 DNA: TGTGCCAGCAGTGAAGTTATCAGTCAAGAGACCCAGTACTTC. This encodes CASSEVISQETQYF.

V is TRBV5-1 and J is TRBJ2-7; 8 nucleotides line up with TRBD1. J was trimmed by 3 bases and V by 4 bases; bases with no gene match: 6. The V gene's germline CDR1 is SGHRS and CDR2 YFSETQ. CDR3 size: 14 residues. The chain's CDR3 is CASSVTQGDYEQYF. CDR3 coding DNA: TGCGCCAGCAGCGTGACACAGGGGGACTACGAGCAGTACTTC.

The count of this clone is one. The rearrangement uses TRBV2 and TRBJ2-1; 9 bases align to TRBD1. Germline V gives CDR1 SNHLY, CDR2 FYNNEI. Trimming cost V 6 bases and J 2 bases; bases outside gene matches: 5. This CDR3 is 15 amino acids long. CDR3 residues: CASSGRDRAYNEQFF. DNA of the CDR3: TGTGCCAGCAGCGGTCGGGACAGGGCCTACAATGAGCAGTTCTTC.

This chain joins TRBV6-6 and TRBJ2-5, with 7 positions matching TRBD2. V was clipped by 6 bases and J by 5 bases; unmatched bases: 6. The CDR3 has 13 residues. Germline CDR1 reads MNHNY; CDR2 reads SVGAGI (reference sequence). This CDR3 reads CASRRGGSETQYF. The CDR3 coding sequence is TGTGCCAGCAGACGGGGAGGGAGCGAGACCCAGTACTTC.